Given below is one TCR beta chain in context. Its antigen is as yet unknown. This entry belongs to a study of cytomegalovirus exposure and HLA in healthy donors. Trimming removed 2 bases at V and 4 bases at J, with 13 bases between. Germline CDR1 and CDR2: SGHDT and YYEEEE. The CDR3 runs to 14 residues. Broader study findings: Overall, roughly 150 TCR beta chains were annotated as cytomegalovirus-associated. One later analysis, an examination of the 120 validation repertoires, found that first-cohort TCR clusters tended to co-occur in them. While the bulk of TCR sequences proved rare, some public TCRs turned up in many donors.

Sequencing was performed with immunoSEQ multiplex PCR; in TCRdb, only in-frame clones are kept and a portion is missing. Of around 200,000 clones in the sample, 80% to 85% were seen once. J is TRBJ2-7 and V is TRBV5-6, with D unresolved. The sequence derives from a woman aged 18-29 years in good health and CMV-seropositive. Sample: PBMCs. CDR3 bases: TGTGCCAGCAGCTTTTCACAGAACGAGTACGAGCAGTACTTC. Protein: CASSFSQNEYEQYF.